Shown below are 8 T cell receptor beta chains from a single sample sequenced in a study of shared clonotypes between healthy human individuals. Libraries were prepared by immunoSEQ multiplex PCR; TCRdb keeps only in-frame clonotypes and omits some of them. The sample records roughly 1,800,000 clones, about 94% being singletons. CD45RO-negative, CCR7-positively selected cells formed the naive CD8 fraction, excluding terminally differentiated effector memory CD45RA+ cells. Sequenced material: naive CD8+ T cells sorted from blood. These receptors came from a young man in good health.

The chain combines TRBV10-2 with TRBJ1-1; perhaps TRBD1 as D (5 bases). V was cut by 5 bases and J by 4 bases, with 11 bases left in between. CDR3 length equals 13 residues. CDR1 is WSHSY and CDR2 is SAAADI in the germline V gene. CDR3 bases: TGCGCCAGCAGTACCGGGGGAGGCACTGAAGCTTTCTTT. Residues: CASSTGGGTEAFF.

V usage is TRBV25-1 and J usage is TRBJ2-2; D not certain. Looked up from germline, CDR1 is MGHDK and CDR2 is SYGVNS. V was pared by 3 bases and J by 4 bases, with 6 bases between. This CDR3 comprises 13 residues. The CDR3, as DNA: TGTGCCAGCAGTGACTCCAGCACCGGGGAGCTGTTTTTT. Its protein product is CASSDSSTGELFF.

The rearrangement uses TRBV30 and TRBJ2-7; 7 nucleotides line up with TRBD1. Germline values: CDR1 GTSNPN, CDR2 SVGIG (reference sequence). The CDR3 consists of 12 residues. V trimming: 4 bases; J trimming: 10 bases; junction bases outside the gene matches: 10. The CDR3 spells CAWTSDRAAQYF. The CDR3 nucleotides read TGTGCCTGGACCTCCGACAGGGCAGCCCAGTACTTC.

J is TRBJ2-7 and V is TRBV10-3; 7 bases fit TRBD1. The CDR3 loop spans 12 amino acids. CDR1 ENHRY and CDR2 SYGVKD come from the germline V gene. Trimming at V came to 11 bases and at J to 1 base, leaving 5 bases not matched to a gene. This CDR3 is CAQGTDSYEQYF. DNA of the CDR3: TGTGCCCAAGGGACAGATTCCTACGAGCAGTACTTC.

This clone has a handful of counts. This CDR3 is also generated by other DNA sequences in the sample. The CDR3, as DNA: TGTGCCAGCAGCGTAGGACAGGGGACTGAAGCTTTCTTT. Amino acids: CASSVGQGTEAFF. The V and J genes are TRBV9 and TRBJ1-1, with 8 positions matching TRBD1. The trim removed 0 bases at V and 5 bases at J, leaving 0 bases unmatched. The CDR3 is 13 residues long. The germline gives CDR1 SGDLS, CDR2 YYNGEE.

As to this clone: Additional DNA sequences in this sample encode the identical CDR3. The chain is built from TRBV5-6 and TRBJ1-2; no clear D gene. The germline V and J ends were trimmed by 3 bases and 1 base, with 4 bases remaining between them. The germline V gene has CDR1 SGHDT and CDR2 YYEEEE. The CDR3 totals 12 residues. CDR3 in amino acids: CASSSFNYGYTF. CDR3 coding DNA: TGTGCCAGCAGCTCGTTTAACTATGGCTACACCTTC.

The CDR3 DNA sequence: TGCGCCAGCAGCCCGTTTGTCCGGGACACCTCGCGTGACTATGGCTACACCTTC. Protein: CASSPFVRDTSRDYGYTF. The rearrangement joins TRBV5-1 to TRBJ1-2; D might be TRBD1 (6 bases). V lost 4 bases and J lost 3, with 25 bases in between. There are 18 residues in the CDR3. From germline, CDR1 is SGHRS and CDR2 YFSETQ.

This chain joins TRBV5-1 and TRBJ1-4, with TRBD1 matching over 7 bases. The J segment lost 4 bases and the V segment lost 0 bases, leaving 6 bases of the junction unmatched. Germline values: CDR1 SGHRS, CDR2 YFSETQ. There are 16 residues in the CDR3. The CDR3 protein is CASSLDVGQLNEKLFF. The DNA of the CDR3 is TGCGCCAGCAGCTTGGACGTGGGACAGCTTAATGAAAAACTGTTTTTT. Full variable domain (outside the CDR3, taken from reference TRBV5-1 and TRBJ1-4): KAGVTQTPRYLIKTRGQQVTLSCSPISGHRSVSWYQQTPGQGLQFLFEYFSETQRNKGNFPGRFSGRQFSNSRSEMNVSTLELGDSALYLCASSLDVGQLNEKLFFGSGTQLSVL.